This entry lists 24 T cell receptor beta chains sequenced from one sample in a study of T cell responses to AZD1222 COVID-19 vaccine. The method was immunoSEQ multiplex PCR; TCRdb's version includes in-frame clones alone and lacks a portion of them. The sample has about 210,000 clones; about 94% are singletons. The sample was peripheral blood, taken 28 days after the second dose of the MenACWY control vaccine. The receptor source for this set is an adult who received the MenACWY meningococcal vaccine as a control.

The chain links TRBV7-2 to TRBJ1-5; D unclear. V lost 5 bases to trimming and J lost 1 base, with 6 bases between them. This CDR3 is built from 13 residues. Germline CDR1 is SGHTA and CDR2 is FQGNSA. The DNA of the CDR3 is TGTGCCAGCAGCGCGGACAGCAATCAGCCCCAGCATTTT. Translating gives CASSADSNQPQHF.

This chain uses TRBV5-1 with TRBJ2-7, with TRBD2 matching 12 bases. V was clipped by 4 bases and J by 5 bases; unmatched bases: 4. The germline V gene has CDR1 SGHRS and CDR2 YFSETQ. CDR3 length: 14 residues. CDR3 bases: TGCGCCAGCAGCGACACTAGCGGGGGGAACGAGCAGTACTTC. It encodes CASSDTSGGNEQYF.

This chain links TRBV5-6 with TRBJ1-1; D is unclear. Trimming left V 1 base short and J 0 bases short, with 7 bases between. CDR1 and CDR2 (germline): SGHDT, YYEEEE. CDR3 length: 14 amino acids. The CDR3 reads CASSLLGMNTEAFF. The CDR3 nucleotides are TGTGCCAGCAGCTTGCTGGGGATGAACACTGAAGCTTTCTTT. The whole variable domain, filled in from reference TRBV5-6 and TRBJ1-1, reads DAGVTQSPTHLIKTRGQQVTLRCSPKSGHDTVSWYQQALGQGPQFIFQYYEEEERQRGNFPDRFSGHQFPNYSSELNVNALLLGDSALYLCASSLLGMNTEAFFGQGTRLTVV.

The chain has TRBV28 and TRBJ1-1, with a possible D match to TRBD1 (5 bases). Trimming stripped 6 bases from V and 6 bases from J, with 8 bases between. This CDR3 contains 11 residues. CDR1 and CDR2 (germline): MDHEN, SYDVKM. The CDR3 nucleotides are TGTGCCAGCAGGGGGCGGCCTGAAGCTTTCTTT. This translates into CASRGRPEAFF.

The chain carries TRBV3-1 (or the pseudogene TRBV3-2) and TRBJ2-1; a weak D match, TRBD2 (6 bases). This CDR3 has 15 amino acids. Germline assignment: CDR1 LGHDT and CDR2 YNNKEL (reference sequence). The V end was cut by 2 bases, the J end by 7 bases, with 15 bases between. Here the CDR3 DNA reads TGTGCCAGCAGCCAAAGGTGGGGGGAGGCGAATGAGCAGTTCTTC. It encodes CASSQRWGEANEQFF.

This chain uses TRBV7-6 with TRBJ1-1; possibly TRBD1 for D (5 bases). V lost 1 base and J lost 0, with 12 bases in between. Germline V gene lookup returns CDR1 SGHVS and CDR2 FNYEAQ. This CDR3 contains 16 residues. CDR3 region: CASSLGQGGVNTEAFF. The CDR3 nucleotides are TGTGCCAGCAGCTTAGGGCAGGGAGGGGTGAACACTGAAGCTTTCTTT.

This chain joins TRBV11-2 and TRBJ1-2, with D possibly being TRBD1 (5 bases). This CDR3 region has 13 residues. The germline gives CDR1 SGHAT, CDR2 FQNNGV. V was shortened by 4 bases and J by 3 bases, with 9 bases between the two germline ends. The CDR3: CASSSRVHYGYTF. The DNA for the CDR3 is TGTGCCAGCAGCTCCAGGGTTCACTATGGCTACACCTTC.

The chain is built from TRBV3-1 (or the pseudogene TRBV3-2) and TRBJ2-7; the D gene could be TRBD1 or TRBD2 (5 bases each). This CDR3 region has 15 residues. Germline CDR1 LGHDT, CDR2 YNNKEL (reference sequence). Deletions cut 4 bases from V and 7 bases from J, with 20 bases between. DNA of the CDR3: TGTGCCAGCAGCCGAGCGGCCGGGGCGCTGTTTGAGCAGTACTTC. This gives the protein CASSRAAGALFEQYF.

This chain joins TRBV28 and TRBJ2-2; 11 nucleotides line up with TRBD2. The V and J ends lost 1 base and 4 bases, in that order; junction bases with no gene match: 2. Germline CDR1 is MDHEN and CDR2 is SYDVKM. The CDR3 loop spans 16 amino acids. CDR3 in DNA: TGTGCCAGCAGTTTATATACTAGCGGGAGCACCGGGGAGCTGTTTTTT. Amino acids: CASSLYTSGSTGELFF.

The V and J genes are TRBV6-2 or TRBV6-3 and TRBJ2-7; D gene unclear. The CDR3 runs 12 residues. The germline gives CDR1 MNHEY, CDR2 SVGEGT. V was pared by 2 bases and J by 3 bases, with 5 bases between. This CDR3 is CASSYGYYEQYF. The DNA of the CDR3 is TGTGCCAGCAGTTACGGTTACTACGAGCAGTACTTC.

The CDR3 is CASTISGNEKLFF. Written as DNA, the CDR3 is TGTGCCAGCACCATTAGTGGTAATGAAAAACTGTTTTTT. V and J are TRBV7-9 and TRBJ1-4; no firm D call. This CDR3 comprises 13 residues. Trimming shortened V by 7 bases and J by 4 bases, and 10 bases separated the two germline ends. The germline V gene has CDR1 SEHNR and CDR2 FQNEAQ (reference sequence).

The V gene is TRBV6-2 or TRBV6-3, the J gene TRBJ2-7; no firm D call. The length of the CDR3 is 13 residues. With 4 bases removed from V and 5 bases from J, the gap between germline ends came to 12 bases. CDR1 MNHEY and CDR2 SVGEGT come from the germline V gene. CDR3 sequence reads: CASSSPGPHEQYF. The DNA of the CDR3 is TGTGCCAGCAGTTCCCCGGGTCCCCACGAGCAGTACTTC.

In this sample, this clone turned up once. V is TRBV5-6 and J is TRBJ1-2; D gene ambiguous. V dropped 3 bases and J dropped 8 bases, with 11 bases sitting between them. The CDR3 has 12 residues. CDR1 SGHDT and CDR2 YYEEEE come from the germline V gene. In DNA form, the CDR3 reads TGTGCCAGCAGCTCTTCTGCTCTGGGCTACACCTTC. Translating gives CASSSSALGYTF.

The CDR3 loop is CASSPPLRDRAWYEQYF. Here the CDR3 DNA reads TGTGCCAGCAGCCCTCCCCTCCGGGACAGGGCTTGGTACGAGCAGTACTTC. The chain uses TRBV7-9 and TRBJ2-7, with 9 bases identical to TRBD1. This CDR3 spans 17 amino acids. Germline CDR1 is SEHNR and CDR2 is FQNEAQ (reference sequence). V lost 5 bases, J lost 4 bases, and 15 bases stayed unmatched.

V is TRBV6-5 and J is TRBJ1-2; D is perhaps TRBD1 (5 bases). The CDR3 loop spans 15 amino acids. V lost 2 bases, J lost 0 bases, and 10 bases lay in between. The V gene's germline CDR1 is MNHEY and CDR2 SVGAGI. The CDR3 sequence is CASSYAGTTNYGYTF. The CDR3 DNA is TGTGCCAGCAGTTACGCCGGGACCACTAACTATGGCTACACCTTC.

The V and J genes are TRBV30 and TRBJ1-2, with 7 positions matching TRBD1. The CDR3 sequence is 16 residues long. The V gene end was trimmed by 4 bases and the J gene end by 4 bases; junction bases not matched to a gene: 15. Germline V gene lookup returns CDR1 GTSNPN and CDR2 SVGIG (reference sequence). CDR3 region: CAWNPFSGTATYGYTF. The CDR3 nucleotides are TGTGCCTGGAATCCTTTTTCTGGGACAGCAACCTATGGCTACACCTTC.

The genes are TRBV6-1 and TRBJ1-1; possibly TRBD1 for D (5 bases). The CDR3 totals 14 residues. Germline V gives CDR1 MNHNS, CDR2 SASEGT. Trimming stripped 3 bases from V and 8 bases from J, with 16 bases between. The CDR3 DNA reads TGTGCCAGCAGTGACGGGACGGAGAGGTCGGAAGCTTTCTTT. It specifies CASSDGTERSEAFF.

The chain combines TRBV6-5 with TRBJ2-1; maybe TRBD2 (6 bases). CDR3 length: 15 residues. The ends were cut back, 1 base at V and 3 bases at J, with 10 bases in the middle. CDR1 MNHEY and CDR2 SVGAGI come from the germline V gene. The DNA of the CDR3 is TGTGCCAGCAGTTACTGGGGGGATGGCTACAATGAGCAGTTCTTC. It encodes CASSYWGDGYNEQFF.

This clone was counted once. V gene TRBV3-1 (or the pseudogene TRBV3-2) combines with J gene TRBJ2-3, with 9 nucleotides matching TRBD1. J was trimmed by 5 bases and V by 3 bases; bases with no gene match: 6. In germline, CDR1 is LGHDT, CDR2 YNNKEL (reference sequence). The CDR3 is 15 residues long. CDR3 sequence reads: CASSHKGQGQDTQYF. The CDR3 DNA reads TGTGCCAGCAGCCATAAGGGACAGGGCCAAGATACGCAGTATTTT.

On this clone itself: The same CDR3 can be traced to other DNA sequences in this sample. The gene calls are TRBV30 and TRBJ2-7, with unresolved D. This CDR3 is built from 11 residues. The ends were cut back, 3 bases at V and 4 bases at J, with 7 bases in the middle. Germline V gene sequence: CDR1 GTSNPN, CDR2 SVGIG (reference sequence). As DNA, the CDR3 is TGTGCCTGGAGCGTCGGATACGAGCAGTACTTC. This gives the protein CAWSVGYEQYF.

The genes are TRBV9 and TRBJ1-4; 7 bases line up with TRBD1. Germline-derived CDR1 and CDR2 are SGDLS and YYNGEE. After removal of 4 bases from V and 3 bases from J, the junction contained 6 bases not matched to a gene. The CDR3 has 15 amino acids. The CDR3 loop is CASSTRGLPNEKLFF. DNA of the CDR3: TGTGCCAGCAGCACTAGGGGGCTACCTAATGAAAAACTGTTTTTT.

This clone was seen a single time. V usage is TRBV9 and J usage is TRBJ2-3; D gene uncertain. The V gene lost 0 bases and the J gene lost 9 bases, with 8 bases spanning the gap. This CDR3 is built from 12 residues. Germline V gene sequence: CDR1 SGDLS, CDR2 YYNGEE. DNA for the CDR3: TGTGCCAGCAGCGTAGGGAGCAAAACGCAGTATTTT. Its protein product is CASSVGSKTQYF.

CDR3 in amino acids: CASSFGLDRPSYEQYF. The CDR3 DNA sequence: TGTGCCAGCAGTTTCGGGTTGGACAGGCCTTCCTACGAGCAGTACTTC. The chain has TRBV28 and TRBJ2-7; 7 bases line up with TRBD1. The CDR3 loop spans 16 amino acids. The V gene end was trimmed by 3 bases and the J gene end by 1 base; junction bases not matched to a gene: 9. CDR1 is MDHEN and CDR2 is SYDVKM in the germline V gene.

This clone was seen once. This rearrangement joins TRBV7-3 to TRBJ1-1, with a tentative D call TRBD1 (6 bases). The CDR3 runs to 15 residues. Germline-derived CDR1 and CDR2 are SGHTA and FQGTGA. V lost 5 bases, J lost 0 bases, and 13 bases lay in between. CDR3 protein: CASSQNGGMNTEAFF. CDR3 sequence (DNA): TGTGCCAGCAGCCAAAATGGGGGCATGAACACTGAAGCTTTCTTT.